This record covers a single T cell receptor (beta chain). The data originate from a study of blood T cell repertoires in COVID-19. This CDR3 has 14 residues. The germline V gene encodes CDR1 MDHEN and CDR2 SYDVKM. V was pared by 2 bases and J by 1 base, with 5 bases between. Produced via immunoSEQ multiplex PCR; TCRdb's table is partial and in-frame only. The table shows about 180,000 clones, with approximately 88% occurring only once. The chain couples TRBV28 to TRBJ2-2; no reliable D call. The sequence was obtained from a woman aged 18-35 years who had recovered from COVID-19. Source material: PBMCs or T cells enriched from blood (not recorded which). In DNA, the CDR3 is TGTGCCAGCAGTTTACCGGGGAACACCGGGGAGCTGTTTTTT. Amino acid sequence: CASSLPGNTGELFF.